What follows is one T cell receptor (beta chain) and its context. Which antigen it targets is not known. Per-base qualities were not stored, and no clone one base away is much larger. Ficoll-Paque density gradient centrifugation was the method used to isolate PBMCs. V lost 1 base and J lost 7 bases; the stretch between them is 13 bases long. Inclusive of the bounding cysteine and phenylalanine, the CDR3 is 14 residues long. Kept here is only the CDR3 DNA, which spans 42 bases and is read in frame from base 1. The germline V gene encodes CDR1 SGHAT and CDR2 FQNNGV. The data were taken from a study of T-cell memory formation after mild COVID-19 (dated by TCRdb to 2020 to 2023). About the full investigation: TCR sequence clusters from the two donors were largely donor specific. Longitudinal TCRalpha and TCRbeta repertoire sequencing tracked T-cell clones expanding and contracting after mild COVID-19 in a couple of donors. The cohort was made up of two young adult volunteers, one female and one male, who were previously healthy. Overall results and qualifications from the work: Contracting CD4+ clones turned up mainly in the CM and EM memory subsets, whereas EMRA was where CD8+ clones were enriched. The detection of some responding clones in pre-infection memory suggests that pre-existing cross-reactive memory T cells joined the SARS-CoV-2 response. Balanced CD4/CD8 phenotypes were observed for clones contracting from day 15 to 85, whereas a bias towards CD4+ was observed for a second wave of clones expanding from day 15 to 37. The study included only a couple of mild cases, and larger cohorts that include severe cases with pre-infection samples were judged to be necessary. Whether the second-wave clones peaking on day 37 were SARS-CoV-2 specific was not confirmed.

The sequencer was an Illumina NovaSeq 6000. TCRalpha and TCRbeta cDNA libraries were built by 5'RACE with constant-segment primers, adding sample barcodes and unique molecular identifiers. RNA was extracted from every sample with Trizol reagent. Library amplification was performed in two PCR steps, and a second sample barcode and Illumina TruSeq adapters were introduced in the second step. Libraries were sequenced on an Illumina NovaSeq with 2 x 150 bp paired-end reads. In the source study's methods: The reads were demultiplexed and collapsed into UMI-guided consensus sequences using migec v1.2.7. Using mixcr v2.1.11, UMI consensuses were aligned to TRA and TRB V and J templates and then assembled into clonotypes. Expanded or contracted clonotypes were those called significant by both edgeR and NoisET, with noise models trained on biological replicates. For edgeR calls, a false discovery rate-adjusted p below 0.01 and a log2 fold-change threshold of 1 were applied. As an exploratory analysis of dynamics, PCA with hierarchical clustering was applied to max-normalized trajectories of the 1000 most abundant clonotypes. Each responding clone was given a CD4 or CD8 phenotype based on the CD4+ and CD8+ repertoires, which had been sequenced separately. TCRdb trimmed the raw reads at Q25, called clones with MiXCR and kept productive beta chains. Each CDR3 protein gets just one entry, which takes the most common genes and DNA from the rows behind it. These V and J calls originate from TCRdb's pipeline instead of the authors' own analysis. A total of about 38,000 distinct CDR3 sequences appear in this sample, over 10% of them only once. The ten most abundant clones make up roughly 27% of the sample.

The rearranged chain carries TRBV11-2 and TRBJ2-5, with no confident D gene call. Sequencing was performed on PBMCs or a T cell subset sorted from them (not recorded which). The clonotype comes from a man aged 18-30 years who had mild COVID-19 (a few samples of this study predate the infection). The sample titles of this study are shuffled in the database, so cell type and time point are left out; the donor was told from shared clones. In nucleotide form, the sequence is TGTGCCAGCAGCTTAGGAAGGCAGATCGGGACCCAGTACTTC. Its amino acids are CASSLGRQIGTQYF.